What follows are 6 T cell receptor beta chains derived from one specimen sequenced in a study of blood T cell repertoires in COVID-19. Some clones are missing from TCRdb's copy, which holds only in-frame ones; the method was immunoSEQ multiplex PCR. This repertoire shows around 150,000 clones, about nine tenths found once; its top ten account for about 4.1%. The sequenced sample was peripheral blood. Receptor source: a woman in her fifties or sixties with active or convalescent COVID-19.

The chain recombines TRBV2 with TRBJ2-3, with unresolved D. The CDR3 contains 16 residues. Trimming took 1 base from V and 4 from J, leaving 15 bases between them. Germline CDR1 is SNHLY and CDR2 is FYNNEI. CDR3 in amino acids: CASSEVDQIAADTQYF. The CDR3 DNA reads as TGTGCCAGCAGTGAAGTTGATCAAATCGCGGCAGATACGCAGTATTTT.

V is TRBV6-6 and J is TRBJ2-7; 9 nucleotides line up with TRBD1. In germline, CDR1 is MNHNY, CDR2 SVGAGI (reference sequence). The CDR3 extends over 16 amino acids. After removal of 2 bases from V and 6 bases from J, the junction contained 11 bases not matched to a gene. The CDR3 nucleotides read TGTGCCAGCAGTTACCTCAGGACAGGGGCGTCCAGCGAGCAGTACTTC. Its protein is CASSYLRTGASSEQYF.

The rearrangement uses TRBV23-1 and TRBJ2-1, with 7 nucleotides matching TRBD2. TRBV23-1 belongs to the ORF category, with a function that is uncertain. CDR3 length: 16 amino acids. Germline trimming cut 1 base from V and 5 bases from J; bases unmatched to any gene: 8. CDR3 sequence: CASSQYGRESHNEQFF. The CDR3 nucleotides are TGCGCCAGCAGTCAATATGGGCGGGAGAGTCACAATGAGCAGTTCTTC.

V gene TRBV19 combines with J gene TRBJ1-4; 9 bases align to TRBD1. CDR3 size: 14 residues. The V gene end was trimmed by 9 bases and the J gene end by 7 bases; junction bases not matched to a gene: 9. Germline CDR1 and CDR2: LNHDA and SQIVND (reference sequence). The DNA of the CDR3 is TGTGCCAGCCGGGGACAGGGTATGAGTGAAAAACTGTTTTTT. It codes for CASRGQGMSEKLFF. Based on the CDR3 plus reference TRBV19 and TRBJ1-4, the full variable domain is DGGITQSPKYLFRKEGQNVTLSCEQNLNHDAMYWYRQDPGQGLRLIYYSQIVNDFQKGDIAEGYSVSREKKESFPLTVTSAQKNPTAFYLCASRGQGMSEKLFFGSGTQLSVL.

This rearrangement joins TRBV5-8 to TRBJ2-4; no definite D call. This CDR3 contains 14 residues. V lost 2 bases, J lost 2 bases, and 8 bases lay in between. CDR1 SGHTS and CDR2 YDEGEE come from the germline V gene. CDR3 sequence: CASSLLNTKNIQYF. In nucleotides, the CDR3 is TGTGCCAGCAGCTTACTAAATACCAAAAACATTCAGTACTTC.

The J gene is TRBJ1-1, the V gene TRBV21-1; whether TRBD1, the table's D call, matches the DNA was not checked. TRBV21-1 is noted as a pseudogene. This CDR3 region has 15 residues. The CDR3 DNA sequence: TGTGCCAGCACCCAGGGGGGCTGCATGAACACTGAAGCTTTCTTT. This gives the protein CASTQGGCMNTEAFF.